The 9 T cell receptor beta chains below were found in one sample sequenced in a study of T cells after yellow fever vaccination. TCRdb called the 5' RACE reads again in MiXCR, with one record for every CDR3 protein. Altogether under 500,000 distinct CDR3 sequences are present, about 17% being singletons, with the ten largest covering 15% to 20%. The sequences come from PBMCs, collected before the yellow fever booster vaccination. These receptors all stem from a man aged 18 to 30 who received the YFV17D yellow fever vaccine.

The gene calls are TRBV4-2 and TRBJ1-1; 7 bases align to TRBD1. The trim removed 5 bases at V and 5 bases at J, leaving 8 bases unmatched. CDR1 is LGHNA, CDR2 YNFKEQ, per germline. This CDR3 region has 14 residues. CDR3: CASSYRTGETEAFF. CDR3 DNA: TGTGCCAGCAGCTACCGGACAGGAGAAACTGAAGCTTTCTTT.

This clonotype was counted between two and nine times. The chain couples TRBV4-1 to TRBJ2-2; possible D gene TRBD2, 6 bases. Deletions cut 1 base from V and 3 bases from J, with 24 bases between. Per the germline V gene, CDR1 is MGHRA and CDR2 is YSYEKL. The CDR3 runs 20 residues. The CDR3 DNA reads as TGCGCCAGCAGCCAAGTCCGGGACTGGAATCGCCAGCATTACACCGGGGAGCTGTTTTTT. Amino acid sequence: CASSQVRDWNRQHYTGELFF.

In this sample, this clonotype turned up once. The chain joins TRBV9 to TRBJ2-5, with 8 bases that match TRBD2. V was clipped by 3 bases and J by 1 base; unmatched bases: 5. The CDR3 sequence is 15 residues long. Germline V gene lookup returns CDR1 SGDLS and CDR2 YYNGEE. The CDR3 loop is CASSGTAGAQETQYF. CDR3 bases: TGTGCCAGCAGCGGAACAGCGGGGGCCCAAGAGACCCAGTACTTC. Full variable domain (rest looked up from reference TRBV9 and TRBJ2-5): DSGVTQTPKHLITATGQRVTLRCSPRSGDLSVYWYQQSLDQGLQFLIQYYNGEERAKGNILERFSAQQFPDLHSELNLSSLELGDSALYFCASSGTAGAQETQYFGPGTRLLVL.

The rearrangement uses TRBV12-3 or TRBV12-4 and TRBJ1-2; D unresolved. The CDR3 contains 14 residues. V lost 3 bases to trimming and J lost 2 bases, with 10 bases between them. The CDR3 bases are TGTGCCAGCAGTTTCGGCAGACCAAACTATGGCTACACCTTC. Protein product: CASSFGRPNYGYTF.

This clonotype was detected only a few times. V usage is TRBV7-9 and J usage is TRBJ2-7, with TRBD1 identical over 8 bases. Germline V gives CDR1 SEHNR, CDR2 FQNEAQ (reference sequence). The CDR3 sequence is 15 residues long. V lost 5 bases, J lost 5 bases, and 11 bases stayed unmatched. For the CDR3, the DNA is TGTGCCAGCAGCAAAGGTCCAGGGGGCTACCACGAGCAGTACTTC. It encodes CASSKGPGGYHEQYF.

V is TRBV20-1 and J is TRBJ2-3; 10 bases are a match to TRBD1. Per germline, CDR1 DFQATT and CDR2 SNEGSKA (reference sequence). With V trimmed by 6 bases and J by 2 bases, 5 bases remained unmatched. This CDR3 has 14 amino acids. CDR3 coding DNA: TGCAGTGCAACCGGGACAGGGGTCACAGATACGCAGTATTTT. This encodes CSATGTGVTDTQYF.

This clonotype was seen only a few times. This likely comes from a read error, as the CDR3 has no conserved phenylalanine or tryptophan at its end. The chain couples TRBV20-1 to TRBJ1-2, with D tentatively TRBD1 (6 bases). CDR3 length equals 13 residues. Germline V gene lookup returns CDR1 DFQATT and CDR2 SNEGSKA (reference sequence). The V end was cut by 7 bases, the J end by 3 bases, with 15 bases between. CDR3 DNA sequence: TGCAGTGGGCCCCGTGGGGGCGACTATGGCTACACCTCC. Translation: CSGPRGGDYGYTS.

This clonotype was observed a handful of times. The V call is TRBV10-3, the J call TRBJ2-5; 12 positions agree with TRBD2. CDR3 length equals 14 residues. The germline gives CDR1 ENHRY, CDR2 SYGVKD. V shed 6 bases and J 3 bases; nucleotides not matched to a gene: 2. CDR3 in DNA: TGTGCCATCAGATCTAGCGGGGGGGAAGAGACCCAGTACTTC. This codes for CAIRSSGGEETQYF.

This clonotype was detected only a few times. The CDR3 nucleotides read TGCGCCAGCAGCTGGGGACAGGGCTTCACAGATACGCAGTATTTT. Translated, it gives CASSWGQGFTDTQYF. The gene calls are TRBV5-1 and TRBJ2-3; TRBD1 matches at 9 bases. Germline trimming cut 3 bases from V and 2 bases from J; bases unmatched to any gene: 4. Germline lookup yields CDR1 SGHRS and CDR2 YFSETQ. This CDR3 has 15 amino acids.